A selection of T cell receptor beta chains follows, all from one sample in a study of control samples from healthy donors and cancer patients. Method: immunoSEQ multiplex PCR; TCRdb's copy keeps in-frame clones and lacks some. The sample includes over 100,000 clones, 75% to 95% of them seen just once. The sequenced sample consisted of blood. Every receptor here comes from a middle-aged man in good health. The CDR3 runs from the conserved cysteine through the conserved F or W. A D gene is named only where the DNA matches it firmly. Clone size is shown for a subset of rows, as once, few, many or a class of expanded clone.

v_gene	d_gene	j_gene	abundance	CDR3nt	CDR3aa
TRBV9	TRBD2	TRBJ2-3	NA	TGTGCCAGCAGCGTAGCGGGGGGGCGTAAAGATACGCAGTATTTT	CASSVAGGRKDTQYF
TRBV27	TRBD1	TRBJ1-2	NA	TGTGCCAGCAGTTTAAGGGGCGGCAGGGGGCGGGTTGACTATGGCTACACCTTC	CASSLRGGRGRVDYGYTF
TRBV2	TRBD2	TRBJ2-1	NA	TGTGCCAGCGGATCGGGACTAGCGGGGGGCCACCCCTACAATGAGCAGTTCTTC	CASGSGLAGGHPYNEQFF
TRBV20-1	TRBD1	TRBJ1-2	few	TGCAGTGCTAGTGGGACAGTCGACGGCTACACCTTC	CSASGTVDGYTF
TRBV6-4	NA	TRBJ1-6	NA	TGTGCCAGCAGATGGGCCTCCTTGGACGATAATTCACCCCTCCACTTT	CASRWASLDDNSPLHF
TRBV4-2	NA	TRBJ2-7	few	TGTGCCAGCAGCCAAGCAGGGGAGAGCTTCGAGCAGTACTTC	CASSQAGESFEQYF
TRBV11-2	TRBD1	TRBJ2-7	NA	TGTGCCAGCAGCTTCCAGGGGGCTAGCGAGCAGTACTTC	CASSFQGASEQYF
TRBV28	TRBD1	TRBJ1-2	NA	TGTGCCAGCAGTTTGGGCGGGACAGGGGGTTTCTATGGCTACACCTTC	CASSLGGTGGFYGYTF
TRBV2	NA	TRBJ2-7	NA	TGTGCCGGGAAGGAAGGGGTCGAGCAGTACTTC	CAGKEGVEQYF
TRBV19	NA	TRBJ1-1	NA	TGTGCCTCTTCCGAGGGGACAACCTTTAACACTGAAGCTTTCTTT	CASSEGTTFNTEAFF
TRBV29-1	TRBD1	TRBJ1-1	NA	TGCAGCGTTGAGAGACAGGGATTGAACACTGAAGCTTTCTTT	CSVERQGLNTEAFF
TRBV27	NA	TRBJ1-5	NA	TGTGCCAGCAGTTTATTGGGTAGTCAGCCCCAGCATTTT	CASSLLGSQPQHF
TRBV6-6	TRBD1	TRBJ1-5	NA	TGTGCCAGCACCTGGGACAGCATACGGCCCCAGCATTTT	CASTWDSIRPQHF
TRBV7-3	NA	TRBJ2-3	NA	TGTGCCAGCAGCTTATCAGGGCACACAGATACGCAGTATTTT	CASSLSGHTDTQYF
TRBV9	NA	TRBJ1-6	NA	TGTGCCAGCAGCGTCAACTCCTATAATTCACCCCTCCACTTT	CASSVNSYNSPLHF
TRBV7-8	TRBD1	TRBJ1-2	NA	TGTGCCAGCAGCTTAGCTGGGACAGGGGGCATCGGCGGCTATGGCTACACCTTC	CASSLAGTGGIGGYGYTF
TRBV28	TRBD2	TRBJ2-7	NA	TGTGCCAGCAGCCAACGGGGGGAGGGGTACGAGCAGTACTTC	CASSQRGEGYEQYF
TRBV10-1	NA	TRBJ2-1	NA	TGCGCCAGCAGTGAGGCTTCGAATGCTGAGCAGTTCTTC	CASSEASNAEQFF
TRBV6-1	NA	TRBJ2-7	NA	TGTGCCAGCAGTGAAATAGCAAGGAACTACGAGCAGTACTTC	CASSEIARNYEQYF
TRBV5-1	TRBD2	TRBJ2-2	NA	TGCGCCAGCAGCCAGGAGCTAGCGGGGGGGCCAAAAGGGGAGCTGTTTTTT	CASSQELAGGPKGELFF
TRBV6-8	TRBD2	TRBJ2-1	NA	TGTGCCAGCAGTTACGGGGGGGCCTACAATGAGCAGTTCTTC	CASSYGGAYNEQFF
TRBV20-1	NA	TRBJ2-1	NA	TGCAGTGCTAGACTAAACAATGAGCAGTTCTTC	CSARLNNEQFF
TRBV9	NA	TRBJ1-2	NA	TGTGCCAGCAGCGTAGGAGACAGCCCTAACTATGGCTACACCTTC	CASSVGDSPNYGYTF
TRBV13	NA	TRBJ1-3	NA	TGTGCCAGCAGCCCTATCACCGGGACGGTGGGAAACACCATATATTTT	CASSPITGTVGNTIYF
TRBV27	TRBD1	TRBJ1-2	NA	TGTGCCAGCAGTCACCACAGGGGTGAGGTTAACTATGGCTACACCTTC	CASSHHRGEVNYGYTF
TRBV7-9	NA	TRBJ2-5	NA	TGTGCCAGCCACGCGTCTCAACCCCAAGAGACCCAGTACTTC	CASHASQPQETQYF
TRBV19	TRBD1	TRBJ1-2	NA	TGTGCCAGTAGCTTAACAGGGGTCTATGGCTACACCTTC	CASSLTGVYGYTF
TRBV28	NA	TRBJ2-7	NA	TGTGCCAGCAGTCCTTATGAGGTCTCCTACGAGCAGTACTTC	CASSPYEVSYEQYF
TRBV7-9	TRBD2	TRBJ2-1	NA	TGTGCCAGCAGCTTGGCACTAGCGGGGGGCGATGAGCAGTTCTTC	CASSLALAGGDEQFF
TRBV27	NA	TRBJ2-7	NA	TGTGCCAGCAGCCTCACCGTTCGCTACGAGCAGTACTTC	CASSLTVRYEQYF
TRBV7-9	TRBD1	TRBJ2-1	NA	TGTGCCAGCCCCGGGACAGGGACCTACAATGAGCAGTTCTTC	CASPGTGTYNEQFF
TRBV19	NA	TRBJ2-5	NA	TGTGCCAGTAGTAGGGGGGCGGGGGAGACCCAGTACTTC	CASSRGAGETQYF
TRBV5-1	NA	TRBJ2-7	NA	TGCGCCAGCAGCTTGTTTGGAGCCCACGAGCAGTACTTC	CASSLFGAHEQYF
TRBV6-4	TRBD2	TRBJ2-3	NA	TGTGCCAGCAGTGAAGGTACGGGGCGGGGGTGCACTTCTGGCACAGATACGCAGTATTTT	CASSEGTGRGCTSGTDTQYF
TRBV7-3	TRBD2	TRBJ2-1	NA	TGTGCCAGCAGCTTATCCCCCAGCGGGAGGCAGTTCTTC	CASSLSPSGRQFF